The source of this T cell receptor beta chain is a study of blood T cell repertoires in COVID-19. Overall study context: Samples came from the United States, Italy and Spain, spanning acute and convalescent COVID-19. The cDNA or gDNA used as material had been derived from T cells, B-cell-depleted T cells, or PBMCs.

This CDR3 is 16 amino acids long. The V and J ends lost 5 bases and 2 bases respectively, with 16 bases between them. Germline loops: CDR1 LGHDT, CDR2 YNNKEL (reference sequence). Some clones are missing from TCRdb's copy, which holds only in-frame ones; the method was immunoSEQ multiplex PCR. This table has hundreds of thousands of clones, about 91% appearing once. Participants were aged roughly 18 to 90 years, lived in under 30 US areas, and enrolled virtually. The receptor was derived from a woman between 35 and 50 years old who had recovered from COVID-19. The chain employs TRBV3-1 (or the pseudogene TRBV3-2) and TRBJ1-5; D gene uncertain. The material sequenced was PBMCs or T cells enriched from blood (not recorded which). The CDR3 here is CASSSQSCSCNQPQHF. The CDR3 region has the DNA TGTGCCAGCAGCTCCCAGTCCTGTTCCTGCAATCAGCCCCAGCATTTT.